This TCR beta chain was sequenced during a study of blood T cell repertoires in COVID-19. About the study: The cDNA or gDNA used as material had been derived from T cells, B-cell-depleted T cells, or PBMCs.

The germline V gene has CDR1 SGDLS and CDR2 YYNGEE. The CDR3 length is 17 residues. Trimming removed 0 bases from V and 1 base from J, with 14 bases in between. Original methodology: Reference gene primer amplification in the assay estimated nucleated cell counts. Sequenced by immunoSEQ multiplex PCR; TCRdb stores in-frame clones only, minus some. The DNA was the basis for D and trimming; V, J and clone size are from that table. Among about 110,000 clones listed, over 65% were seen once. The chain recombines TRBV9 with TRBJ2-1; D gene unclear. Sequences were obtained from peripheral blood. The receptor was isolated from a man older than 75 with COVID-19, enrolled during active disease. The CDR3 loop is CASSVGSAFTSYNEQFF. The CDR3 DNA is TGTGCCAGCAGCGTAGGCAGCGCGTTTACATCCTACAATGAGCAGTTCTTC.